This T cell receptor (beta chain) was identified during a study of a mutant IDH1 vaccine in newly diagnosed glioma. Sequenced by immunoSEQ multiplex PCR; TCRdb stores in-frame clones only, minus some. The sample has around 50,000 clones, around 85% seen once; the top ten hold 4.3%. Findings and caveats of the study: Pseudoprogression appeared independent of alterations in top peripheral clonotypes.

As for time point: week 47, end of study. Every vaccine dose comprised 300 ug of mutant IDH1 20-mer peptide plus topical imiquimod. Of note for this clone: Its cognate antigen is unknown.

V was pared by 1 base and J by 2 bases, with 14 bases between. The CDR3 covers 16 residues. CDR1 SNHLY and CDR2 FYNNEI come from the germline V gene. The sequenced sample was PBMCs, obtained from a glioma patient whose treatment included an IDH1 peptide vaccine. The chain has TRBV2 and TRBJ2-5; D gene uncertain. The clonotype comes from a woman aged 25-40 years with glioma. Some clones in this sample may be carry-over from other donors' samples. DNA for the CDR3: TGTGCCAGCAGTGAAGGGTCCGGCAGCCGACAAGAGACCCAGTACTTC. This encodes CASSEGSGSRQETQYF.